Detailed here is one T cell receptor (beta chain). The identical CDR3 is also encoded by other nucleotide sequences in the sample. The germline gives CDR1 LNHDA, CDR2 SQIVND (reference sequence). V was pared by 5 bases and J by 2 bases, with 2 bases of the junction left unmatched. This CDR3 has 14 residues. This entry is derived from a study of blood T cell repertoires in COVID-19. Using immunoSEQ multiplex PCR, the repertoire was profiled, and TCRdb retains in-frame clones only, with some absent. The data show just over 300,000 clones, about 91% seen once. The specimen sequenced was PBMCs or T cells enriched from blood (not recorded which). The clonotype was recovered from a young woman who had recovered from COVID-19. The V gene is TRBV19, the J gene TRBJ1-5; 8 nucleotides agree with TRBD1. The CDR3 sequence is CASSSTGGNQPQHF. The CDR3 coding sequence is TGTGCCAGTAGTTCGACAGGGGGCAATCAGCCCCAGCATTTT.